This T cell receptor beta chain stems from a study of blood T cell repertoires in COVID-19. There are 11 residues in the CDR3. V shed 8 bases and J shed 10 bases, with 14 bases lying between them. The germline gives CDR1 SNHLY, CDR2 FYNNEI. Profiled with immunoSEQ multiplex PCR; TCRdb holds only in-frame clones, not every one. The repertoire includes approximately 480,000 clones, 80% to 90% of them detected once, and roughly 1% sits in the top ten. The sequencing sample was made of peripheral blood. This rearrangement joins TRBV2 to TRBJ1-1; maybe TRBD1 (6 bases). This clonotype was obtained from a man between 18 and 35 years old with COVID-19, enrolled during active disease. The CDR3 bases are TGTGCCAGCGCCTCAGGGGACCGAGCTTTCTTT. Translated: CASASGDRAFF.